The rows below give T cell receptor beta chains drawn from one sample of a study of shared clonotypes between healthy human individuals. TCRdb's copy holds only in-frame clones and misses some; the assay was immunoSEQ multiplex PCR. Among around 2.1 million clones listed, about 92% were seen once. Sequenced input: naive CD8+ T cells from PBMCs. Receptors originate from a man between 18 and 29 years old in good health. Some clones in this sample may be carry-over from other donors' samples. Each CDR3 is given with its conserved first and last residue. The order of the fields is J gene, V gene, D gene, clone size, CDR3 DNA, CDR3 protein. D genes are given only for firm matches. Rows give clone size only sometimes, using once, few, many, or a class for an expanded clone.

>TRBJ2-7|TRBV5-8|-|-
TGTGCCAGCAGCTCGCGGGTCCGGAGCTCCTACGAGCAGTACTTC
CASSSRVRSSYEQYF
>TRBJ2-1|TRBV9|-|-
TGTGCCAGCAGCGTAGGTGCCAATGAGCAGTTCTTC
CASSVGANEQFF
>TRBJ2-2|TRBV6-1|TRBD2|-
TGTGCCAGCAGTGACGAGGGAGTCCGAGTAGCGGGAGGCACCGGGGAGCTGTTTTTT
CASSDEGVRVAGGTGELFF
>TRBJ2-1|TRBV19|-|-
TGTGCCAGTAGTTACGCCGTCAGAGGGGACGAGCAGTTCTTC
CASSYAVRGDEQFF
>TRBJ2-7|TRBV19|-|-
TGTGCCAGTAGTATTACTCCGGAAACCCCCTACGAGCAGTACTTC
CASSITPETPYEQYF
>TRBJ1-1|TRBV2|TRBD1|-
TGTGCCAGCAGTACAGACAGGGGCGAACCTTTGAACACTGAAGCTTTCTTT
CASSTDRGEPLNTEAFF
>TRBJ2-3|TRBV6-1|TRBD2|-
TGTGCCAGCAGTGAACTAGCGGGGGTGGGAGATACGCAGTATTTT
CASSELAGVGDTQYF
>TRBJ2-5|TRBV5-1|-|-
TGCGCCAGCAGCTTGGGGGTAGCCCTTTGGGAGACCCAGTACTTC
CASSLGVALWETQYF
>TRBJ1-2|TRBV29-1|-|-
TGCAGCGTTCCTCCTTTGGGGGAGGGCTACACCTTC
CSVPPLGEGYTF
>TRBJ2-7|TRBV28|-|-
TGTGCCAGCAGTTCTTTTACGATAAGCGGAGGCCGGTACGAGCAGTACTTC
CASSSFTISGGRYEQYF
>TRBJ1-2|TRBV10-3|-|few
TGTGCCATCATGGCGGGGAAGGAGGGCTACACCTTC
CAIMAGKEGYTF
>TRBJ2-3|TRBV5-1|TRBD2|-
TGCGCCAGCAGCTTTAGCGGGACGAGGTCAGATACGCAGTATTTT
CASSFSGTRSDTQYF
>TRBJ2-7|TRBV4-2|-|-
TGTGCCAGCAGCCAAGATAAGGCAGGGATGGGCAACGAGCAGTACTTC
CASSQDKAGMGNEQYF
>TRBJ2-7|TRBV6-1|-|-
TGTGCCAGCAGTGGAGGGGTCGGGGAGTACTTC
CASSGGVGEYF
>TRBJ2-1|TRBV13|TRBD2|-
TGTGCCAGCAGCTTAGGATTAGCGGGAGGAGTGAATGAGCAGTTCTTC
CASSLGLAGGVNEQFF
>TRBJ2-7|TRBV19|TRBD2|once
TGTGCCAGTAGTACCAGCGGGACTTATAGCGTCTACTACGAGCAGTACTTC
CASSTSGTYSVYYEQYF
>TRBJ2-7|TRBV5-1|-|-
TGCGCCAGCAGCTTGAGTCAGGGGAACTACGAGCAGTACTTC
CASSLSQGNYEQYF
>TRBJ2-5|TRBV10-2|-|-
TGCGCCAGCAGTGACTTTGGCAGGGAGGACCAAGAGACCCAGTACTTC
CASSDFGREDQETQYF
>TRBJ2-7|TRBV7-8|TRBD2|-
TGTGCCAGCAGCTTCTTAGCGGGATCTCTCGAGCAGTACTTC
CASSFLAGSLEQYF
>TRBJ2-1|TRBV5-6|TRBD2|-
TGTGCCAGCAGCTTGGGTTCTAGCGGGAGCGTAGACAATGAGCAGTTCTTC
CASSLGSSGSVDNEQFF
>TRBJ2-1|TRBV15|-|-
TGTGCCACAGAAGAGTCCCGTTACAATGAGCAGTTCTTC
CATEESRYNEQFF
>TRBJ2-1|TRBV18|TRBD2|-
TGTGCCAGCTTACGACTAGCAGTTGACTACAATGAGCAGTTCTTC
CASLRLAVDYNEQFF
>TRBJ1-5|TRBV27|-|-
TGTGCCAGCAGTTCACGCTCAAGCAATCAGCCCCAGCATTTT
CASSSRSSNQPQHF
>TRBJ2-6|TRBV27|-|-
TGTGCCAGCAGTTTACGGTTCAGTCTTACGGGGTCTGGGGCCAACGTCCTGACTTTC
CASSLRFSLTGSGANVLTF
>TRBJ1-1|TRBV6-6|TRBD1|-
TGTGCCAGCAGTACCGACAGGGTCACTGAAGCTTTCTTT
CASSTDRVTEAFF
>TRBJ2-1|TRBV28|TRBD1|-
TGTGCCAGCAAGGGACAGGGAGCGCATGAGCAGTTCTTC
CASKGQGAHEQFF
>TRBJ2-7|TRBV27|-|-
TGTGCCAGTGCTCAGGGAATCGAGCAGTACTTC
CASAQGIEQYF
>TRBJ1-5|TRBV28|TRBD1|-
TGTGCCAGCAGTTTTAGGGGACAGGGCCGCAATCAGCCCCAGCATTTT
CASSFRGQGRNQPQHF
>TRBJ2-1|TRBV5-1|TRBD2|-
TGCGCCAGCAGCTCGGGACTAGGGCTGCGCAATGAGCAGTTCTTC
CASSSGLGLRNEQFF
>TRBJ1-4|TRBV5-1|-|-
TGCGCCAGCAGCTTGGCCGAAGGCAGGGGTTATGAAAAACTGTTTTTT
CASSLAEGRGYEKLFF
>TRBJ2-2|TRBV29-1|-|-
TGCAGCGTTGAAGACGGACTCACCGGGGAGCTGTTTTTT
CSVEDGLTGELFF
>TRBJ1-2|TRBV5-6|-|-
TGTGCCAGCAGCGACGCGGGGCTGGGGCGTAACTATGGCTACACCTTC
CASSDAGLGRNYGYTF
>TRBJ1-2|TRBV9|-|few
TGTGCCAGCAGCGTGACCCAGGGATTTGGCTACACCTTC
CASSVTQGFGYTF
>TRBJ2-3|TRBV5-4|-|-
TGTGCCAGCAGCTTGGGGTCAGCTAGCACAGATACGCAGTATTTT
CASSLGSASTDTQYF
>TRBJ2-1|TRBV5-4|TRBD2|-
TGTGCCAGCAGCGTACTAGCGGGAGGCAATGAGCAGTTCTTC
CASSVLAGGNEQFF
>TRBJ2-1|TRBV9|-|-
TGTGCCAGCAGCGCGTCGGGAGGAGGGGGAAATGAGCAGTTCTTC
CASSASGGGGNEQFF
>TRBJ1-1|TRBV19|TRBD1|once
TGTGCCAGTAGTATGGAGACAGGGTTTGGCACTGAAGCTTTCTTT
CASSMETGFGTEAFF
>TRBJ2-7|TRBV27|-|once
TGTGCCAGCAGGCACAGATACGAGCAGTACTTC
CASRHRYEQYF
>TRBJ1-2|TRBV4-2|-|-
TGTGCCAGCAGCCAAGATCCAGAAGGCTATGGCTACACCTTC
CASSQDPEGYGYTF
>TRBJ2-1|TRBV2|TRBD2|-
TGTGCCATGCTAGGACTAGCGGGGCGGGGTGAGCAGTTCTTC
CAMLGLAGRGEQFF
>TRBJ2-2|TRBV28|-|-
TGTGCCAGCAGTTTATTAGGGGAGCTGTTTTTT
CASSLLGELFF
>TRBJ2-7|TRBV27|-|-
TGTGCCAGCAGTTTCCAGGGTTCTGGAAACGAGCAGTACTTC
CASSFQGSGNEQYF
>TRBJ2-7|TRBV5-5|-|-
TGTGCCAGCAGCTTGTGGGGTGTCTGGACAGAGCCCTACGAGCAGTACTTC
CASSLWGVWTEPYEQYF
>TRBJ2-1|TRBV7-9|TRBD1|-
TGTGCCAGCAGCTCCCTTTTCAGAATTGACAGGGGTGACAATGAGCAGTTCTTC
CASSSLFRIDRGDNEQFF
>TRBJ1-4|TRBV7-3|-|-
TGTGCCAGCAGCTCAACACCGTTCGAAAAACTGTTTTTT
CASSSTPFEKLFF
>TRBJ2-3|TRBV9|-|-
TGTGCCAGCAGCCCGAGACTAGTCGTCAGCGCAGATACGCAGTATTTT
CASSPRLVVSADTQYF
>TRBJ1-1|TRBV7-6|-|-
TGTGCCAGCAGCGGGGGGCAAGAGGACACTGAAGCTTTCTTT
CASSGGQEDTEAFF
>TRBJ2-1|TRBV29-1|TRBD2|once
TGCAGCGTAAAGCTAGCGGGAGGTAACTACAATGAGCAGTTCTTC
CSVKLAGGNYNEQFF
>TRBJ1-2|TRBV4-1|TRBD1|-
TGCGCCAGCAGCCAAGAAGGCAGGGGGTTTGATGGCTACACCTTC
CASSQEGRGFDGYTF
>TRBJ2-2|TRBV4-1|TRBD2|-
TGCGCCAGCAGCCCCCTGAGGCGGGAGAGCACCGGGGAGCTGTTTTTT
CASSPLRRESTGELFF
>TRBJ2-3|TRBV7-6|TRBD2|once
TGTGCCAGCAGTTGGACTAGCGGGAGAACAGATACGCAGTATTTT
CASSWTSGRTDTQYF
>TRBJ2-1|TRBV9|TRBD2|-
TGTGCCAGCAGCTCCATCTCCGGGACTAGCGTATACAATGAGCAGTTCTTC
CASSSISGTSVYNEQFF